The next 16 T cell receptor beta chains were all read from a single sample in a study of blood T cell repertoires in COVID-19. Profiling relied on immunoSEQ multiplex PCR, and the TCRdb table lists in-frame clones only, not all of them. The sample has approximately 240,000 clones; roughly 80% are singletons. The source material was peripheral blood. The receptor source for this set is an older woman with active or convalescent COVID-19.

This chain links TRBV27 with TRBJ2-1; D is possibly TRBD2 (6 bases). Germline loops: CDR1 MNHEY, CDR2 SMNVEV (reference sequence). CDR3 length: 14 amino acids. V lost 6 bases and J lost 1, with 10 bases in between. In DNA form, the CDR3 reads TGTGCCAGCAGCAGACTAGTTTCCTACAATGAGCAGTTCTTC. Protein sequence: CASSRLVSYNEQFF.

The chain employs TRBV7-8 and TRBJ2-1; 9 nucleotides agree with TRBD2. The CDR3 has 16 amino acids. V gave up 5 bases and J gave up 0 bases; unmatched junction bases: 5. Per the germline V gene, CDR1 is SGHVS and CDR2 is FQNEAQ. Written as DNA, the CDR3 is TGTGCCAGCAGCCTTTGGACTAGCGCCTCCTACAATGAGCAGTTCTTC. Amino acid sequence: CASSLWTSASYNEQFF. The full variable domain, in which reference TRBV7-8 and TRBJ2-1 provide the parts outside the CDR3, is GAGVSQSPRYKVAKRGQDVALRCDPISGHVSLFWYQQALGQGPEFLTYFQNEAQLDKSGLPSDRFFAERPEGSVSTLKIQRTQQEDSAVYLCASSLWTSASYNEQFFGPGTRLTVL.

The chain carries TRBV29-1 and TRBJ2-1, with D maybe TRBD1 (6 bases). V was shortened by 5 bases and J by 5 bases, with 13 bases between the two germline ends. This CDR3 contains 13 residues. Germline loops: CDR1 SQVTM, CDR2 ANQGSEA. The CDR3 bases are TGCAGCGTTTCGGACAGCCTAAACAATGAGCAGTTCTTC. Its protein is CSVSDSLNNEQFF.

This clone came up once. Other DNA sequences of this sample code for an identical CDR3. The chain is built from TRBV29-1 and TRBJ1-2; 7 nucleotides match TRBD1. J gave up 2 bases and V 5 bases, and 5 bases lay outside the gene matches. Germline CDR1 and CDR2: SQVTM and ANQGSEA. The CDR3 is 13 residues long. CDR3 amino acids: CSVPDRSNYGYTF. DNA for the CDR3: TGCAGCGTTCCGGACAGGTCGAACTATGGCTACACCTTC.

The CDR3 DNA reads TGTGCCAGCAGAAAAGGGGGCAATGAGCAGTTCTTC. Encoded protein: CASRKGGNEQFF. The chain couples TRBV12-3 or TRBV12-4 to TRBJ2-1; weak D call: TRBD1 (6 bases). V was shortened by 6 bases and J by 6 bases, with 9 bases between the two germline ends. The CDR3 is 12 amino acids.

This rearrangement joins TRBV6-5 to TRBJ1-3; TRBD1 might be the D (6 bases). V shed 0 bases and J shed 4 bases, with 10 bases lying between them. The CDR3 contains 15 residues. From germline, CDR1 is MNHEY and CDR2 SVGAGI. The CDR3 DNA follows: TGTGCCAGCAGTTACTCCAGGGGTGGAGGAAACACCATATATTTT. It yields the protein CASSYSRGGGNTIYF.

A few counts support this clone. The chain links TRBV19 to TRBJ1-5, with 8 bases identical to TRBD1. From germline, CDR1 is LNHDA and CDR2 SQIVND (reference sequence). This CDR3 comprises 14 residues. The trim removed 6 bases at V and 6 bases at J, leaving 7 bases unmatched. DNA for the CDR3: TGTGCCAGTAGGACGACAGGGGAGGGTCAGCCCCAGCATTTT. Residues: CASRTTGEGQPQHF.

The chain links TRBV7-2 to TRBJ1-6, with 7 bases aligning to TRBD1. The CDR3 runs 15 residues. CDR1 is SGHTA and CDR2 is FQGNSA in the germline V gene. V lost 3 bases and J lost 6; bases outside the gene matches: 5. CDR3 sequence: CASSFQQGSNSPLHF. The CDR3 coding sequence is TGTGCCAGCAGCTTCCAACAGGGGAGTAATTCACCCCTCCACTTT. The entire variable domain, with the rest obtained from reference TRBV7-2 and TRBJ1-6, is as follows: GAGVSQSPSNKVTEKGKDVELRCDPISGHTALYWYRQSLGQGLEFLIYFQGNSAPDKSGLPSDRFSAERTGGSVSTLTIQRTQQEDSAVYLCASSFQQGSNSPLHFGNGTRLTVT.

The chain uses TRBV7-9 and TRBJ2-7, with 10 nucleotides matching TRBD2. The V gene's germline CDR1 is SEHNR and CDR2 FQNEAQ (reference sequence). The CDR3 loop spans 16 amino acids. Germline trimming cut 1 base from V and 3 bases from J; bases unmatched to any gene: 6. CDR3 loop: CASSLGLAGELYEQYV. CDR3 DNA sequence: TGTGCCAGCAGCTTAGGGCTAGCGGGGGAGCTCTACGAGCAGTACGTC.

The chain is built from TRBV28 and TRBJ1-2; D is perhaps TRBD1 (5 bases). Germline V lookup: CDR1 MDHEN, CDR2 SYDVKM. The V end was cut by 6 bases, the J end by 4 bases, with 15 bases between. This CDR3 has 14 amino acids. In DNA form, the CDR3 reads TGTGCCAGCAGCGTTCTCAGGGTCCCCTATGGCTACACCTTC. Translating gives CASSVLRVPYGYTF.

In its sample, this clone was seen many times. The rearrangement links TRBV4-1 to TRBJ2-2; 7 bases fit TRBD2. V was clipped by 0 bases and J by 5 bases; unmatched bases: 12. Germline V gene data show CDR1 as MGHRA and CDR2 as YSYEKL. This CDR3 is built from 18 residues. The CDR3 protein is CASSQDRSRESETGELFF. The CDR3 bases are TGCGCCAGCAGCCAAGATCGGTCGCGGGAGAGCGAAACCGGGGAGCTGTTTTTT.

The J gene is TRBJ2-3, the V gene TRBV29-1; 8 bases line up with TRBD1. This CDR3 has 14 amino acids. V shed 1 base, J shed 2 bases, and the junction held 2 bases outside the gene matches. Germline CDR1 reads SQVTM; CDR2 reads ANQGSEA. The CDR3 spells CSVEVGQVTDTQYF. The CDR3 nucleotides are TGCAGCGTTGAAGTGGGACAGGTCACAGATACGCAGTATTTT.

This chain's CDR3 is CASSPYRHSNTGELFF. In DNA, the CDR3 is TGTGCCAGCTCACCATATCGACATTCCAACACCGGGGAGCTGTTTTTT. The chain carries TRBV18 and TRBJ2-2, with no clear D. V was pared by 2 bases and J by 2 bases, with 12 bases between. Per germline, CDR1 KGHSH and CDR2 LQKENI. CDR3 length equals 16 residues.

CDR3 nucleotides: TGCGCCAGCAGTTCACAGGGATTGGGCACTGAAGCTTTCTTT. Its translation: CASSSQGLGTEAFF. The chain joins TRBV5-1 to TRBJ1-1; D is perhaps TRBD1 (6 bases). Germline lookup yields CDR1 SGHRS and CDR2 YFSETQ. Trimming removed 5 bases from V and 4 bases from J, with 15 bases in between. The CDR3 is 14 residues long.

The chain has TRBV3-1 (or the pseudogene TRBV3-2) and TRBJ2-1; tentatively, D is TRBD2 (5 bases). The CDR3 loop spans 16 amino acids. In germline, CDR1 is LGHDT, CDR2 YNNKEL (reference sequence). V was pared by 4 bases and J by 4 bases, with 17 bases between. The CDR3 is CASSRSGRDGYNEQFF. In nucleotides, the CDR3 is TGTGCCAGCAGCCGAAGCGGCAGAGACGGTTACAATGAGCAGTTCTTC.

The CDR3 loop is CASRLLAGVSNEQFF. The CDR3 region has the DNA TGTGCCAGCCGCCTCTTAGCGGGAGTAAGTAATGAGCAGTTCTTC. This chain connects TRBV6-4 to TRBJ2-1; 9 bases map to TRBD2. The CDR3 covers 15 residues. In germline, CDR1 is MRHNA, CDR2 SNTAGT. Trimming cost V 8 bases and J 7 bases; bases outside gene matches: 12.